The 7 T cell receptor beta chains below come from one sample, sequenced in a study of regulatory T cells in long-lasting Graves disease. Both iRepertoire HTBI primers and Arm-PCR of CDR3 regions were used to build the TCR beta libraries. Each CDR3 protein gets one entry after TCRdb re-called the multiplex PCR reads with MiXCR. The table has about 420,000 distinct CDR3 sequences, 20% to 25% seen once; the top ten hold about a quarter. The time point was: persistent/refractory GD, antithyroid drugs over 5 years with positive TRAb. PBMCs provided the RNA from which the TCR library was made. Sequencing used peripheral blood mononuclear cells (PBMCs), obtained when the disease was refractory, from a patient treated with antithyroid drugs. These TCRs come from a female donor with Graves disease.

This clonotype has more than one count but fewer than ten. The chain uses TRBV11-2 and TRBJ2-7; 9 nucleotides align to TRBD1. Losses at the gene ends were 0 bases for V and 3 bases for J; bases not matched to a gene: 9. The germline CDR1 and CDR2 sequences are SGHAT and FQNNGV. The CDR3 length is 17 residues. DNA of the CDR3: TGTGCCAGCAGCTTAGATCCGGGAGACAGGGGGGTCTACGAGCAGTACTTC. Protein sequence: CASSLDPGDRGVYEQYF.

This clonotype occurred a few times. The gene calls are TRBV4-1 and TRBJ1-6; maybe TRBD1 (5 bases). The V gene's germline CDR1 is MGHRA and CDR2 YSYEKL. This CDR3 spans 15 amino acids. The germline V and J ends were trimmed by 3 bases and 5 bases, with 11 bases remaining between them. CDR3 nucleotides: TGCGCCAGCAGCCATCCGGGGCGGGATAATTCACCCCTCCACTTT. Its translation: CASSHPGRDNSPLHF.

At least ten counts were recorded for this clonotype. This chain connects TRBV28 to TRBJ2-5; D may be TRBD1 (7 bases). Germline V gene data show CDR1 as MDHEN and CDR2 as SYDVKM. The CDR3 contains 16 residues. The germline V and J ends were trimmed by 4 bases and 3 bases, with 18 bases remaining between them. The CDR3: CASSWDWTGREETQYF. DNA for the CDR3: TGTGCCAGCAGTTGGGACTGGACAGGCCGGGAAGAGACCCAGTACTTC.

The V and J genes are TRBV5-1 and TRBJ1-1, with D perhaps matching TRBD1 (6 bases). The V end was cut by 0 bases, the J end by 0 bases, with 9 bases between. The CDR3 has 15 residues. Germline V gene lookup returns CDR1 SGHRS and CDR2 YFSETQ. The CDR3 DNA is TGCGCCAGCAGCTTGGTTGCAGGGGTGAACACTGAAGCTTTCTTT. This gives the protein CASSLVAGVNTEAFF.

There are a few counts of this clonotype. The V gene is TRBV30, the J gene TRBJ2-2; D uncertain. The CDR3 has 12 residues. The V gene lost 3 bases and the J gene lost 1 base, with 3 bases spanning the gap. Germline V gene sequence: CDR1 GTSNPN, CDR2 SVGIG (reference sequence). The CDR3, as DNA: TGTGCCTGGAGCCAGAACACCGGGGAGCTGTTTTTT. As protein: CAWSQNTGELFF.

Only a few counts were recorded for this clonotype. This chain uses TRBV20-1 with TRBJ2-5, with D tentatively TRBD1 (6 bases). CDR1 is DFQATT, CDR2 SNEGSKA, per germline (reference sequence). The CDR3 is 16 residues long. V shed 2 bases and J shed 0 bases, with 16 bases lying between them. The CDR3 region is CSARKLWTANQETQYF. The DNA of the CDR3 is TGCAGTGCTAGAAAATTGTGGACAGCAAACCAAGAGACCCAGTACTTC.

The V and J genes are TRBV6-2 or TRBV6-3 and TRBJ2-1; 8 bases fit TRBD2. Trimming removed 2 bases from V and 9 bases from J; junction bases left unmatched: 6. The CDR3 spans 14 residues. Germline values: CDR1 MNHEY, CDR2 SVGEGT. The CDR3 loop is CASSYGGLVAEQFF. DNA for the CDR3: TGTGCCAGCAGTTACGGGGGACTAGTTGCTGAGCAGTTCTTC.